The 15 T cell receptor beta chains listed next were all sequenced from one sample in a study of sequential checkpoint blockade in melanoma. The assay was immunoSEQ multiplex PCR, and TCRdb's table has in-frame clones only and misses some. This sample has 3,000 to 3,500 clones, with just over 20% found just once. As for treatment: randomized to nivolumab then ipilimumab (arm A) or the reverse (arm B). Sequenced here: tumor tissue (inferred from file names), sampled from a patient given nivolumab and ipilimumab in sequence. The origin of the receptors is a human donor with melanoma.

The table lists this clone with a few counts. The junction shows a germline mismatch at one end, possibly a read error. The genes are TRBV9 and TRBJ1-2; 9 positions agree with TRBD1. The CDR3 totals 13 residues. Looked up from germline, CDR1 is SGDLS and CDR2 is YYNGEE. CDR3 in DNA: TGTGCCAGCAGCGGGGACAGGGTTGGGGTCCCTTCCTTC. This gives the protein CASSGDRVGVPSF.

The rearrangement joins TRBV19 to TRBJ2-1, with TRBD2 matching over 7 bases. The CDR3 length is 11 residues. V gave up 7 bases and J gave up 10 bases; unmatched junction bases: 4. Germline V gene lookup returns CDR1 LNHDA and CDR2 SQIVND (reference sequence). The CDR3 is CASMGGVEQFF. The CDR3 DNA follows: TGTGCCAGTATGGGGGGGGTAGAGCAGTTCTTC. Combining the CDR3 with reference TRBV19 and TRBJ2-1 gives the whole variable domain DGGITQSPKYLFRKEGQNVTLSCEQNLNHDAMYWYRQDPGQGLRLIYYSQIVNDFQKGDIAEGYSVSREKKESFPLTVTSAQKNPTAFYLCASMGGVEQFFGPGTRLTVL.

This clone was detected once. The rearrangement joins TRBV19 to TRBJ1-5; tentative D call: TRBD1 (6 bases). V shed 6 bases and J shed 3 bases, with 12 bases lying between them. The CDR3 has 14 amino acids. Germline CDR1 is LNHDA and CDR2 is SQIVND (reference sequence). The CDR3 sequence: CASRRTVDNQPQHF. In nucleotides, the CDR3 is TGTGCCAGTAGGAGGACAGTTGACAATCAGCCCCAGCATTTT.

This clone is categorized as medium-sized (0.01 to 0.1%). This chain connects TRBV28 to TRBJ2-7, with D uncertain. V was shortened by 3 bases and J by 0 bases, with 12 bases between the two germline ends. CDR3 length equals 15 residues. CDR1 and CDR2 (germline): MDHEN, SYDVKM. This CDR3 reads CASSFTGRSSYEQYF. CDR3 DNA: TGTGCCAGCAGTTTCACGGGCAGGAGCTCCTACGAGCAGTACTTC.

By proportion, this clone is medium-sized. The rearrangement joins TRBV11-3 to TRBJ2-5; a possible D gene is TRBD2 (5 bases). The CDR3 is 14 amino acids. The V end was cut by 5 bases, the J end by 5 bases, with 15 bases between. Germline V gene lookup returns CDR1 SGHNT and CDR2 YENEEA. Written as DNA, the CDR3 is TGTGCCAGCAGCCGTCTAGGTAGCGAGGAGACCCAGTACTTC. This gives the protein CASSRLGSEETQYF.

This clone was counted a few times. This chain's CDR3 is CASSTDHGTGRTNTIYF. The CDR3 region has the DNA TGTGCCAGCAGTACCGACCACGGGACAGGGCGAACAAACACCATATATTTT. J is TRBJ1-3 and V is TRBV6-8, with TRBD1 matching 9 bases. The CDR3 sequence is 17 residues long. V gave up 5 bases and J gave up 6 bases; unmatched junction bases: 14. From germline, CDR1 is MNHGY and CDR2 SAAAGT.

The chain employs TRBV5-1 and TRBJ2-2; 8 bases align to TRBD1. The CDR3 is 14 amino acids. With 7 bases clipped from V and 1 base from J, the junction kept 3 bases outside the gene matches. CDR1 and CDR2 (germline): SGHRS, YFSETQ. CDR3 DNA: TGCGCCAGCGGGGGGACAGGGAACACCGGGGAGCTGTTTTTT. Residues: CASGGTGNTGELFF. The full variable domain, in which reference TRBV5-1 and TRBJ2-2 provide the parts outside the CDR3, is KAGVTQTPRYLIKTRGQQVTLSCSPISGHRSVSWYQQTPGQGLQFLFEYFSETQRNKGNFPGRFSGRQFSNSRSEMNVSTLELGDSALYLCASGGTGNTGELFFGEGSRLTVL.

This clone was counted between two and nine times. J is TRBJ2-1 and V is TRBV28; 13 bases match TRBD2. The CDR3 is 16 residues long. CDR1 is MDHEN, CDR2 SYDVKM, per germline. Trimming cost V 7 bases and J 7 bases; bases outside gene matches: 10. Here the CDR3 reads CASTFTGTSGVNEQFF. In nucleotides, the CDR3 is TGTGCCAGCACCTTTACCGGGACTAGCGGGGTGAATGAGCAGTTCTTC.

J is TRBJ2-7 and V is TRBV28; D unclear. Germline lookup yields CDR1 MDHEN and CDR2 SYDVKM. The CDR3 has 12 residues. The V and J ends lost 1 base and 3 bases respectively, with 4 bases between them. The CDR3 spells CASSLFNYEQYF. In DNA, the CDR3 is TGTGCCAGCAGTTTATTCAACTACGAGCAGTACTTC.

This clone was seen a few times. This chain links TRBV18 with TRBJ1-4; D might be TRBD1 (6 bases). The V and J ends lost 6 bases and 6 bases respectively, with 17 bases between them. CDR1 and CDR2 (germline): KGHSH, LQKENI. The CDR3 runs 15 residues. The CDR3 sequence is CASSFLQGIDEKLFF. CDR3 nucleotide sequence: TGTGCCAGCTCCTTCCTACAGGGTATTGATGAAAAACTGTTTTTT. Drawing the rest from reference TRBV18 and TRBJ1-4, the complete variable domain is NAGVMQNPRHLVRRRGQEARLRCSPMKGHSHVYWYRQLPEEGLKFMVYLQKENIIDESGMPKERFSAEFPKEGPSILRIQQVVRGDSAAYFCASSFLQGIDEKLFFGSGTQLSVL.

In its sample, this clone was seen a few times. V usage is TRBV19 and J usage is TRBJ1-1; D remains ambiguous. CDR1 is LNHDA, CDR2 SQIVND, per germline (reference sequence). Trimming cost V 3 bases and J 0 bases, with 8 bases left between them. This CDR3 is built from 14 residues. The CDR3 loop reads CASSIKRLNTEAFF. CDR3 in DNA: TGTGCCAGTAGTATCAAGCGGTTGAACACTGAAGCTTTCTTT.

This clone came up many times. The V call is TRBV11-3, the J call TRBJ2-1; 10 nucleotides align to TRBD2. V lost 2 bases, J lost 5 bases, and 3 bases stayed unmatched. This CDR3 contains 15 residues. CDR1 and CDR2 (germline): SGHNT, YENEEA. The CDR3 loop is CASSLILAGNNEQFF. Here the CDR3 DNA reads TGTGCCAGCAGCTTAATACTAGCGGGAAACAATGAGCAGTTCTTC. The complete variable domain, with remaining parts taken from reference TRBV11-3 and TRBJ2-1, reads EAGVVQSPRYKIIEKKQPVAFWCNPISGHNTLYWYLQNLGQGPELLIRYENEEAVDDSQLPKDRFSAERLKGVDSTLKIQPAELGDSAVYLCASSLILAGNNEQFFGPGTRLTVL.

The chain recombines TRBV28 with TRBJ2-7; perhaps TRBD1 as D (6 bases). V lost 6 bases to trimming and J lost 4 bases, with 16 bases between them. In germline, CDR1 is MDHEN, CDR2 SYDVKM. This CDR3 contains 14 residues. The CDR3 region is CASRVRDTLYEQYF. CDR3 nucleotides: TGTGCCAGCAGAGTTAGGGACACCCTATACGAGCAGTACTTC.

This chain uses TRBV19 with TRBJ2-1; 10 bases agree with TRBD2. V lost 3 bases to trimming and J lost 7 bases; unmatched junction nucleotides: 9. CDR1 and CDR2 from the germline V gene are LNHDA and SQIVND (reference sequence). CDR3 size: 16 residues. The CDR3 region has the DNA TGTGCCAGTAGTATGAAGGGACTAGCGCATGGGAATGAGCAGTTCTTC. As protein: CASSMKGLAHGNEQFF.

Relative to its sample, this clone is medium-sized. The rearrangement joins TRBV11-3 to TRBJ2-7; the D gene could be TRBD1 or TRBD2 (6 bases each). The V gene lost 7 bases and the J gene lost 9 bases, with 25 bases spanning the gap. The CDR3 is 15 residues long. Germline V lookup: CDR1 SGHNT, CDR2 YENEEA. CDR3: CASTQGGQDHLRQYF. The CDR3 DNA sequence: TGTGCCAGCACCCAAGGGGGGCAGGATCATCTCCGGCAGTACTTC.